This entry features one T cell receptor beta chain sequence. The data stem from a study of TIL therapy for anti-PD-1-resistant metastatic lung cancer. Time point in this sample: pre-treatment sample, taken before nivolumab and TIL therapy. Most excised metastases sampled were pleural nodules or supraclavicular lymph nodes. Tumors were harvested before any PD-1/PD-L1 blockade. CDR1 WSHSY and CDR2 SAAADI come from the germline V gene. Trimming removed 0 bases from V and 9 bases from J, with 11 bases in between. The CDR3 has 13 residues. The immunoSEQ assay was v3. Repertoires were generated with immunoSEQ multiplex PCR, while TCRdb's copy carries only in-frame clones and drops some. The repertoire holds 50,000 or so clones, less than 85% seen once, with less than 6.5% in the top ten.

This chain links TRBV10-2 with TRBJ1-1; D not certain. The origin of this receptor is a person aged 25-79 years with non-small cell lung cancer. The sequencing here drew on tumor tissue, taken at baseline. The CDR3 coding sequence is TGCGCCAGCAGTGAGTCAACACGGACCCAAGCTTTCTTT. Translation gives CASSESTRTQAFF.